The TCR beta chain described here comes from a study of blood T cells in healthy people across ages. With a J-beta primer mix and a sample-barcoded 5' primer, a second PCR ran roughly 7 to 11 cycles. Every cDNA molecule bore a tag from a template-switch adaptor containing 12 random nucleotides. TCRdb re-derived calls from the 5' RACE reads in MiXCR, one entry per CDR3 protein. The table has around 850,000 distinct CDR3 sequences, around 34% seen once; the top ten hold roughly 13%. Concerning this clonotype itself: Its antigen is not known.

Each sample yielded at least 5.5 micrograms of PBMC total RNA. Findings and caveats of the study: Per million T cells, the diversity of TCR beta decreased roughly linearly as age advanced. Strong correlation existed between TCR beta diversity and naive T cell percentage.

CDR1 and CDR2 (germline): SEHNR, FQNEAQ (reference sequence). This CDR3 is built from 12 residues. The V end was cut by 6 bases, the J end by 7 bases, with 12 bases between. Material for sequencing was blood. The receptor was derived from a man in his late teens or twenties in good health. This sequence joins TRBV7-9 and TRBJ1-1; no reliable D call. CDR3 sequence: CASRGSEVEAFF. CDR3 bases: TGTGCCAGCAGAGGGAGTGAGGTTGAAGCTTTCTTT.